This record concerns one TCR beta chain sequence. After removal of 1 base from V and 12 bases from J, the junction contained 2 bases not matched to a gene. This CDR3 contains 11 residues. Germline V CDR1 and CDR2: DFQATT, SNEGSKA (reference sequence). This entry belongs to a study of shared clonotypes between healthy human individuals. Across the whole study: CD8 memory received one plate per donor, CD8 naive two, CD4 memory three and CD4 naive three.

Profiled with immunoSEQ multiplex PCR; TCRdb holds only in-frame clones, not every one. In the table there are approximately 2.1 million clones, 85% to 95% of which are singletons. The rearrangement joins TRBV20-1 to TRBJ2-1, with 8 nucleotides matching TRBD2. The clonotype comes from a man between 18 and 29 years old in good health. Some clones in this sample may be carry-over from other donors' samples. Input material: naive CD4+ T cells from PBMCs. The subset: CD45RA+ positively selected. The CDR3 spells CSARGREGQFF. DNA of the CDR3: TGCAGTGCTAGAGGTCGGGAGGGGCAGTTCTTC.